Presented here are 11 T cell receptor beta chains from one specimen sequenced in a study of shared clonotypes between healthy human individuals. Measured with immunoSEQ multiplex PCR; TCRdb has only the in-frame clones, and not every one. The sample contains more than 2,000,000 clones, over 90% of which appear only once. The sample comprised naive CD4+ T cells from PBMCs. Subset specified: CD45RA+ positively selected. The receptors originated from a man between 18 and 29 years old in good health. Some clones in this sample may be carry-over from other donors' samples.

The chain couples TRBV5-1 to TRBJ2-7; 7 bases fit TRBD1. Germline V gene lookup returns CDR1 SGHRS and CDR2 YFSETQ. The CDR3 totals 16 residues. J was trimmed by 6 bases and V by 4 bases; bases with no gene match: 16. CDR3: CASSPTNRGEAPEQYF. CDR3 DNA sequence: TGCGCCAGCAGCCCGACTAACAGGGGTGAAGCACCCGAGCAGTACTTC.

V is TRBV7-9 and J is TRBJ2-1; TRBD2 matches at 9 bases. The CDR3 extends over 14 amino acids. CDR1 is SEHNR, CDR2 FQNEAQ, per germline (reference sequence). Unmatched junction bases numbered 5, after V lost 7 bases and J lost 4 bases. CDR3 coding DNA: TGTGCCAGCAACAGACTAGCGGCATACAATGAGCAGTTCTTC. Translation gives CASNRLAAYNEQFF.

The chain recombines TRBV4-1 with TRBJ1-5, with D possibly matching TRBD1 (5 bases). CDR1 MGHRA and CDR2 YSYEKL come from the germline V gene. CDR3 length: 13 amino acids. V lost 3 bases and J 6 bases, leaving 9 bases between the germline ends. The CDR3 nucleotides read TGCGCCAGCAGCCAGCAGGGTTTTCAGCCCCAGCATTTT. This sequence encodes CASSQQGFQPQHF.

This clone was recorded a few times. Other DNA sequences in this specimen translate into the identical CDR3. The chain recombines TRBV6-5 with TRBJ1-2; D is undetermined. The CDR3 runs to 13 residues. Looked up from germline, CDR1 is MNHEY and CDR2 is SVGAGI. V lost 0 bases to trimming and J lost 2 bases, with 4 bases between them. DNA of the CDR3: TGTGCCAGCAGTTACTCAGGGAACTATGGCTACACCTTC. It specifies CASSYSGNYGYTF.

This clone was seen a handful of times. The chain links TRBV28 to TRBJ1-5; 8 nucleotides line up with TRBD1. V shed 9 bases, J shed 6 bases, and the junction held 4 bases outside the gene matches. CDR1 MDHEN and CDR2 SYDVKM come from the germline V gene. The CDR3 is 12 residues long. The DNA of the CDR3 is TGTGCCAGTGGACAGGGCGGTCAGCCCCAGCATTTT. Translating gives CASGQGGQPQHF.

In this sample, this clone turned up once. For the CDR3, the DNA is TGTGCCAGCAGCTTAGACAGGCCTTCCTACAATGAGCAGTTCTTC. Its protein is CASSLDRPSYNEQFF. This chain uses TRBV7-8 with TRBJ2-1, with D possibly TRBD1 on 5 matching bases. Germline-derived CDR1 and CDR2 are SGHVS and FQNEAQ. The CDR3 spans 15 residues. The V and J ends lost 1 base and 1 base respectively, with 8 bases between them.

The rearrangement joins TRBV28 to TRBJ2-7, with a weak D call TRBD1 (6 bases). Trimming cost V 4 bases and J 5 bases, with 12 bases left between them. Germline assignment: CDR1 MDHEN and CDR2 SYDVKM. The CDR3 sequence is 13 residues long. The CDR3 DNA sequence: TGTGCCAGCAGTTCTCCGTGGGACAACGAGCAGTACTTC. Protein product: CASSSPWDNEQYF.

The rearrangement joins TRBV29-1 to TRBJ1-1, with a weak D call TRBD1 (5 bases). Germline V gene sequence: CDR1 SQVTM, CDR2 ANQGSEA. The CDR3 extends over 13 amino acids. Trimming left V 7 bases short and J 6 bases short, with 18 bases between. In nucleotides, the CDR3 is TGCAGCGCTGGGGCGGGGCCGCACGCTGAAGCTTTCTTT. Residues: CSAGAGPHAEAFF. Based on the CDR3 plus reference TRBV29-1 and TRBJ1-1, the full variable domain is SAVISQKPSRDICQRGTSLTIQCQVDSQVTMMFWYRQQPGQSLTLIATANQGSEATYESGFVIDKFPISRPNLTFSTLTVSNMSPEDSSIYLCSAGAGPHAEAFFGQGTRLTVV.

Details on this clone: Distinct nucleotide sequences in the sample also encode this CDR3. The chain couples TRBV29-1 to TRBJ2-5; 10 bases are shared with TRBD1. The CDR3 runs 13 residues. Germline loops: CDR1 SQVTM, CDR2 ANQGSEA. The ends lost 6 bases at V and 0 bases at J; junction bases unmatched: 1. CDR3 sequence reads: CSVDRGYQETQYF. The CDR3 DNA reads TGCAGCGTGGACAGGGGGTACCAAGAGACCCAGTACTTC.

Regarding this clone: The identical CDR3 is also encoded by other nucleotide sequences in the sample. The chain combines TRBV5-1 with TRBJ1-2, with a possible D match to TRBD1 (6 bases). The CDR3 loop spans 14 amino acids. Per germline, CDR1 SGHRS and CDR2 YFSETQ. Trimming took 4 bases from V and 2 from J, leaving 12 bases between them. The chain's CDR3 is CASSGGQPNYGYTF. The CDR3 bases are TGCGCCAGCAGCGGGGGACAACCCAACTATGGCTACACCTTC.

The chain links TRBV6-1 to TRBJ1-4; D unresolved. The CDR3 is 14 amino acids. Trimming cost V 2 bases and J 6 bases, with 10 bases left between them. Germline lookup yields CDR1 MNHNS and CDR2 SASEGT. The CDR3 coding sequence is TGTGCCAGCAGTGAAAGGGCTAAGGATGAAAAACTGTTTTTT. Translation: CASSERAKDEKLFF.